A selection of T cell receptor beta chains follows, all from one sample in a study of T-cell memory formation after mild COVID-19. TCRdb reprocessed the 5' RACE reads via MiXCR and lists one record per CDR3 protein. The table lists some 250,000 distinct CDR3 sequences, 7.5% to 10% of them singletons. Sequencing was performed on PBMCs or a T cell subset sorted from them (not recorded which). The origin of the receptors is a man between 18 and 35 years old who had mild COVID-19 (a few samples of this study predate the infection). Cell type and time point are not known. Both conserved end residues are part of each CDR3. D genes are given only for firm matches. Size is stated for part of the rows, as once, few or many counts, or as a class when the clone is expanded.

v_call	j_call	clone_size	d_call	cdr3_nt	cdr3_aa
TRBV4-3	TRBJ2-3	few	TRBD2	TGCGCCAGCAGCGCAGCGGGGCGCACAGATACGCAGTATTTT	CASSAAGRTDTQYF
TRBV7-6	TRBJ2-2	NA	TRBD1	TGTGCCAGCAGCCGCCTCGAAGGGGGCGGCGTTACGGACACCGGGGAGCTGTTTTTT	CASSRLEGGGVTDTGELFF
TRBV7-2	TRBJ2-3	few	TRBD2	TGTGCCAGCAGCTTACAGAGCGGGGACACAGATACGCAGTATTTT	CASSLQSGDTDTQYF
TRBV20-1	TRBJ2-5	NA	NA	TGCAGTGCGGTGGGTAGGACAAGGGGTGGCTTAGAGACCCAGTACTTC	CSAVGRTRGGLETQYF
TRBV28	TRBJ1-6	few	NA	TGTGCCAGCAGACAAGCGGTCTCCTATAATTCACCCCTCCACTTT	CASRQAVSYNSPLHF
TRBV12-3/TRBV12-4	TRBJ2-7	few	NA	TGTGCCAGCAGGCGACCGGGCTACGAGCAGTACTTC	CASRRPGYEQYF
TRBV7-9	TRBJ1-1	NA	NA	TGTGCCAGCAGCTTAGTCGATGAAGGGGGCACTGAAGCTTTCTTT	CASSLVDEGGTEAFF
TRBV7-9	TRBJ1-6	few	NA	TGTGCCAGCAGCCCCAGCGGTCGGAATTCACCCCTCCACTTT	CASSPSGRNSPLHF
TRBV5-1	TRBJ2-5	few	TRBD1	TGCGCCAGCAGAACCGGGACAGGGGGACTTACCCAGTACTTC	CASRTGTGGLTQYF
TRBV29-1	TRBJ1-3	many	NA	TGCAGCGTTGATGGGGGCTTGGGGAACACCATATATTTT	CSVDGGLGNTIYF
TRBV18	TRBJ1-1	few	TRBD1	TGTGCCAGCTCAAGGGTTCCCCTACAGGGGGCTCGCACTGAAGCTTTCTTT	CASSRVPLQGARTEAFF
TRBV5-1	TRBJ2-1	many	NA	TGCGCCAGCAGCTTGGCGAGACGTCATAATGAGCAGTTCTTC	CASSLARRHNEQFF
TRBV3-1	TRBJ1-2	few	NA	TGTGCCAGCAAATACCGGGAGGATAACTATGGCTACACCTTC	CASKYREDNYGYTF
TRBV24-1	TRBJ2-3	NA	TRBD2	TGTGCCACCAGTGATTCTTCTAGCGGAACTAGCACAGATACGCAGTATTTT	CATSDSSSGTSTDTQYF
TRBV25-1	TRBJ2-2	NA	NA	TGTGCCAGCAGTGCTCTGGCGGAGTACACCGGGGAGCTGTTTTTT	CASSALAEYTGELFF
TRBV6-5	TRBJ2-1	few	TRBD2	TGTGCCACTCAATTTAGCGGGGGCCGGTACAATGAGCAGTTCTTC	CATQFSGGRYNEQFF
TRBV6-5	TRBJ2-7	NA	NA	TGTGCCAGCAGTCCCTCGACCTATAGCTCCTACGAGCAGTACTTC	CASSPSTYSSYEQYF
TRBV4-3	TRBJ2-1	NA	NA	TGCGCCAGCAGCCAAGACAGGGCCAGGTACAATGAGCAGTTCTTC	CASSQDRARYNEQFF
TRBV20-1	TRBJ2-1	NA	NA	TGCAGTGCTGTTGGGACCAGGGGCTACAATGAGCAGTTCTTC	CSAVGTRGYNEQFF
TRBV20-1	TRBJ1-1	NA	TRBD1	TGCAGTGCTCAGGGGACAGGGGACACTGAAGCTTTCTTT	CSAQGTGDTEAFF
TRBV5-1	TRBJ2-3	few	TRBD2	TGCGCCAGCAGCAGCGGGGGGCTCGGAACAGATACGCAGTATTTT	CASSSGGLGTDTQYF
TRBV7-6	TRBJ1-6	few	NA	TGTGCCAGCAGCAAAGGGGCTCAGGGCGGGTCACCCCTCCACTTT	CASSKGAQGGSPLHF
TRBV5-1	TRBJ1-2	NA	NA	TGCGCCAGCAGCCAAGACGACTTTGGCTACACCTTC	CASSQDDFGYTF
TRBV5-6	TRBJ1-1	few	NA	TGTGCCAGCAGCGAAGGGATGAGCACTGAAGCTTTCTTT	CASSEGMSTEAFF
TRBV6-1	TRBJ2-7	NA	TRBD1	TGTGCCAGCAGTGAAATGAGACAGGGAATCAAGCAGTACTTC	CASSEMRQGIKQYF
TRBV5-1	TRBJ2-1	NA	NA	TGCGCCAGCAGCTTTCCGTTGGGCAATGAGCAGTTCTTC	CASSFPLGNEQFF
TRBV18	TRBJ1-4	few	NA	TGTGCCAGCTCACCACGGGACGGAGCTGCTCCAACTAATGAAAAACTGTTTTTT	CASSPRDGAAPTNEKLFF
TRBV24-1	TRBJ2-2	NA	TRBD1	TGTGCCACCAGTGCCGCAATGGACAGGGCCGCCGGGGAGCTGTTTTTT	CATSAAMDRAAGELFF
TRBV12-3/TRBV12-4	TRBJ2-3	few	NA	TGTGCCAGCAGTTTGGTGCTCGGTCGCACAGATACGCAGTATTTT	CASSLVLGRTDTQYF
TRBV5-1	TRBJ1-1	NA	NA	TGCGCCAGCAGCGAGCCCACAGGGACAGCTTTCTTT	CASSEPTGTAFF
TRBV5-1	TRBJ2-2	NA	TRBD1	TGCGCCAGCAGCGTAACCGGGACAGAGTACCGGGAGCTGTTTTTT	CASSVTGTEYRELFF
TRBV20-1	TRBJ2-2	few	NA	TGCAGTGCTAGAGCTGCCGGGAATCGGGGGGAGCTGTTTTTT	CSARAAGNRGELFF
TRBV2	TRBJ2-3	NA	TRBD2	TGTGCCAGCAGGACCCGAGCGGGGGAGGCAGATACGCAGTATTTT	CASRTRAGEADTQYF
TRBV4-3	TRBJ1-5	few	NA	TGCGCCAGCAGCCAAGATCTGGGGACCTATCAGCCCCAGCATTTT	CASSQDLGTYQPQHF
TRBV7-9	TRBJ2-6	few	NA	TGTGCCAGACAGGGCTCTGGGGCCAACGTCCTGACTTTC	CARQGSGANVLTF
TRBV7-8	TRBJ2-3	few	NA	TGTGCCAGCAGCTATCAACAGGGTAGCACAGATACGCAGTATTTT	CASSYQQGSTDTQYF
TRBV10-3	TRBJ1-1	few	NA	TGTGCCATCAGTGAGGTTCCGGGGGCGAGAAACACTGAAGCTTTCTTT	CAISEVPGARNTEAFF
TRBV4-2	TRBJ2-7	many	TRBD1	TGCGCCAGCAGCCAAGAGGACAGGGGCTACGAGCAGTACTTC	CASSQEDRGYEQYF
TRBV5-1	TRBJ2-5	NA	NA	TGCGCCAGCCGGGCCGCTGCCCCAGAGACCCAGTACTTC	CASRAAAPETQYF
TRBV20-1	TRBJ1-6	NA	NA	TGCAGTGCTTCGAAGACAGGCCCAAGCCAAAATTCACCCCTCCACTTT	CSASKTGPSQNSPLHF
TRBV12-3/TRBV12-4	TRBJ2-7	few	TRBD2	TGTGCCAGCAGTTTGGCTAGCGGGGGTCGGAGCTCCTACGAGCAGTACTTC	CASSLASGGRSSYEQYF
TRBV7-2	TRBJ1-6	few	TRBD1	TGTGCCAGCAGCGCTCAGGGGGGAAATTCACCCCTCCACTTT	CASSAQGGNSPLHF
TRBV20-1	TRBJ2-5	few	NA	TGCAGTGCTATTGTAGCGAGGCAAGAGACCCAGTACTTC	CSAIVARQETQYF
TRBV6-5	TRBJ2-5	few	TRBD2	TGTGCCAGCAGTTACCGGGGAGGGAGAGAGACCCAGTACTTC	CASSYRGGRETQYF
TRBV6-5	TRBJ1-1	NA	TRBD1	TGTGCCAGCAGTTATAATCGCAGGGGGGAAGCTTTCTTT	CASSYNRRGEAFF
TRBV6-5	TRBJ2-4	NA	NA	TGTGCCAGCTCACAGGGTGAAATTCAGTACTTC	CASSQGEIQYF
TRBV7-2	TRBJ1-1	few	TRBD1	TGTGCCAGTCACCGGGACAGCAACACTGAAGCTTTCTTT	CASHRDSNTEAFF
TRBV5-1	TRBJ2-3	many	TRBD1	TGCGCCAGCAGCTTGAGGGACAGGGTAGCAGATACGCAGTATTTT	CASSLRDRVADTQYF